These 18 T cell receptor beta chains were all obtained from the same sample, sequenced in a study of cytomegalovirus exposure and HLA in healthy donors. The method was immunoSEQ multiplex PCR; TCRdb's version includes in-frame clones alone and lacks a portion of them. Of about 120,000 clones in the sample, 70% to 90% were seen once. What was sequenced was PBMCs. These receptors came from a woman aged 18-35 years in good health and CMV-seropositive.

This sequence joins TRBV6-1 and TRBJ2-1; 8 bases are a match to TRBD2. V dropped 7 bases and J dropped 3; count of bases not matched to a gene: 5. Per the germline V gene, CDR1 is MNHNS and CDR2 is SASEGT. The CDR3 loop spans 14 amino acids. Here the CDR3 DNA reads TGTGCCAGCATTACCGGGACTAGCTACAATGAGCAGTTCTTC. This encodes CASITGTSYNEQFF.

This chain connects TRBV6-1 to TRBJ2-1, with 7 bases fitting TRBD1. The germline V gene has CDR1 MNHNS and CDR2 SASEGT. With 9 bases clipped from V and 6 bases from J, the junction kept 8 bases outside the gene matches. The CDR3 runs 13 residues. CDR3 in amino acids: CASTNQGVNEQFF. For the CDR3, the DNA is TGTGCCAGTACAAATCAGGGGGTCAATGAGCAGTTCTTC.

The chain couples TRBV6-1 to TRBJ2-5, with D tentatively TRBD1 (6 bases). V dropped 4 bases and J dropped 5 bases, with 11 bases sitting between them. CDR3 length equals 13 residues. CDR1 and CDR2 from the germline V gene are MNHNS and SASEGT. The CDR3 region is CASSGGHLETQYF. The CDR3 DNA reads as TGTGCCAGCAGTGGGGGACACTTGGAGACCCAGTACTTC.

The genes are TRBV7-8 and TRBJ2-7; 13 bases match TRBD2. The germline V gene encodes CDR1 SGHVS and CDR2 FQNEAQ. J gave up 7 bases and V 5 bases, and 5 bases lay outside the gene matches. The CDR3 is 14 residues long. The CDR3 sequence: CASSRTSGSWEQYF. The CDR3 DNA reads TGTGCCAGCAGCCGGACTAGCGGGAGTTGGGAGCAGTACTTC.

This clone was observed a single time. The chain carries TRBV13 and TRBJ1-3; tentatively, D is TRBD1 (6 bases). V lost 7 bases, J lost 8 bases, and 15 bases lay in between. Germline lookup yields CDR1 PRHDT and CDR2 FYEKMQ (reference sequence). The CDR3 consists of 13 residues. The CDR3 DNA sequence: TGTGCCAGCACCTCGAGGGGGAAAGACACCATATATTTT. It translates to CASTSRGKDTIYF.

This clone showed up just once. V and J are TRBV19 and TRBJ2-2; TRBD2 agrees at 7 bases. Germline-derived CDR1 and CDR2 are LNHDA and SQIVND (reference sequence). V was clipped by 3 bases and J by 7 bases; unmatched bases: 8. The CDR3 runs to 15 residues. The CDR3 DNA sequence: TGTGCCAGTAGTATTACAGCGGGGCCGGGCGGGGAGCTGTTTTTT. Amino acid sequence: CASSITAGPGGELFF.

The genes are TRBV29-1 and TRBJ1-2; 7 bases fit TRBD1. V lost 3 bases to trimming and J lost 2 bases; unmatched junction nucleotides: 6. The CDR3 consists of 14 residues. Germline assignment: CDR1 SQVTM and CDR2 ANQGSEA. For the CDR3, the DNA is TGCAGCGTTGATCCAACGGGACAGAACTATGGCTACACCTTC. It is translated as CSVDPTGQNYGYTF.

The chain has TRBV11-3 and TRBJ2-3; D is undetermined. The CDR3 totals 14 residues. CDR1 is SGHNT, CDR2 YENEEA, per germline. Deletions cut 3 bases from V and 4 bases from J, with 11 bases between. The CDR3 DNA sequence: TGTGCCAGCAGCTTTCCAAGAGGCCCAGATACGCAGTATTTT. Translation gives CASSFPRGPDTQYF. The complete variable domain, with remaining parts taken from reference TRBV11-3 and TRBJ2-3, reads EAGVVQSPRYKIIEKKQPVAFWCNPISGHNTLYWYLQNLGQGPELLIRYENEEAVDDSQLPKDRFSAERLKGVDSTLKIQPAELGDSAVYLCASSFPRGPDTQYFGPGTRLTVL.

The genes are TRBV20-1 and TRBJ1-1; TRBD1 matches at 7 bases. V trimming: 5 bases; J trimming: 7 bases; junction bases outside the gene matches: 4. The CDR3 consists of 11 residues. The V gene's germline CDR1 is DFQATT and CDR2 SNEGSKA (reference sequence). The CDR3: CSADRAGEAFF. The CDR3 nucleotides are TGCAGTGCTGACAGGGCCGGTGAAGCTTTCTTT.

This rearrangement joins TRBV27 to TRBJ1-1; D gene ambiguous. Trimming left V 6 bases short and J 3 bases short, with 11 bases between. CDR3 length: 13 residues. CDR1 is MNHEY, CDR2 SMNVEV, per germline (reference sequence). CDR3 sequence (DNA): TGTGCCAGCAGGTCTGGGAGTTACACTGAAGCTTTCTTT. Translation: CASRSGSYTEAFF.

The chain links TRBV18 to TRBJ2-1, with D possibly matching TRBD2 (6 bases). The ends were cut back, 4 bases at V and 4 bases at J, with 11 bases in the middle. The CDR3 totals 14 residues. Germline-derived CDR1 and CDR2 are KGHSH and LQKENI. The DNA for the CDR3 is TGTGCCAGCTCACAGGTAGCGGAGTACAATGAGCAGTTCTTC. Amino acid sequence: CASSQVAEYNEQFF.

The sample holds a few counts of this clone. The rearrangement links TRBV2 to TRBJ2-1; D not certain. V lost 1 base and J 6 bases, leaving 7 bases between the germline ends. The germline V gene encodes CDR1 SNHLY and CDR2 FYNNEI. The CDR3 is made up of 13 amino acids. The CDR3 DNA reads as TGTGCCAGCAGTGAAGGGAGAGTCAATGAGCAGTTCTTC. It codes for CASSEGRVNEQFF.

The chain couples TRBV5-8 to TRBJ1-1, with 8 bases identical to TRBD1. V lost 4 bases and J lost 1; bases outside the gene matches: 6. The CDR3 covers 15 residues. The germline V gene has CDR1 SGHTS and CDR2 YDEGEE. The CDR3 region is CASSHLGTGNTEAFF. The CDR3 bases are TGTGCCAGCAGCCATCTTGGGACAGGGAACACTGAAGCTTTCTTT.

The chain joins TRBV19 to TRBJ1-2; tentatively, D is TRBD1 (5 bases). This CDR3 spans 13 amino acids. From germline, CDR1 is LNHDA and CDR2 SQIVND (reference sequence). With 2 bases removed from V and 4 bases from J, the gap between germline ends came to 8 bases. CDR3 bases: TGTGCCAGTAGTATACAGGGTGTCTATGGCTACACCTTC. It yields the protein CASSIQGVYGYTF. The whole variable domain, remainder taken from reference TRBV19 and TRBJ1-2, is DGGITQSPKYLFRKEGQNVTLSCEQNLNHDAMYWYRQDPGQGLRLIYYSQIVNDFQKGDIAEGYSVSREKKESFPLTVTSAQKNPTAFYLCASSIQGVYGYTFGSGTRLTVV.

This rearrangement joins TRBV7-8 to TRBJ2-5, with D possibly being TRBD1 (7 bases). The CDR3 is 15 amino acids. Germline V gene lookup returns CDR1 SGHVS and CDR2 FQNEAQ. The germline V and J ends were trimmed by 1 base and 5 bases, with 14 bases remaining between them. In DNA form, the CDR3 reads TGTGCCAGCAGCTTAGGACCAGGGGGGCGGGAGACCCAGTACTTC. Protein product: CASSLGPGGRETQYF.

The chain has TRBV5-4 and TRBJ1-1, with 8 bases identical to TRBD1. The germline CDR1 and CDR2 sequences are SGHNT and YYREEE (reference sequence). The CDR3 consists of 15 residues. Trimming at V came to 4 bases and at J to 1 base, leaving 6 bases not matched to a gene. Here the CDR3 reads CASSASGTGNTEAFF. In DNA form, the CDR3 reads TGTGCCAGCAGCGCCTCCGGGACAGGGAACACTGAAGCTTTCTTT.

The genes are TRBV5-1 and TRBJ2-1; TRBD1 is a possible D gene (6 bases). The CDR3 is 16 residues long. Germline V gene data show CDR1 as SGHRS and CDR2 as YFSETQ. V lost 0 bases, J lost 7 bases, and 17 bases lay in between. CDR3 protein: CASSLGLGRGGNEQFF. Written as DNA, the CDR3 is TGCGCCAGCAGCTTGGGCCTCGGCAGGGGCGGTAATGAGCAGTTCTTC.

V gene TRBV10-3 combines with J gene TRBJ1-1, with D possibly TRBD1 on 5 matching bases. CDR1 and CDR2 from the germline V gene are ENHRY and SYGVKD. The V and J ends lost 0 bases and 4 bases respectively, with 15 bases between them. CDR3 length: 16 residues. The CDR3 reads CAISESGLQMGTEAFF. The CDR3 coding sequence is TGTGCCATCAGTGAGTCGGGACTCCAGATGGGCACTGAAGCTTTCTTT.